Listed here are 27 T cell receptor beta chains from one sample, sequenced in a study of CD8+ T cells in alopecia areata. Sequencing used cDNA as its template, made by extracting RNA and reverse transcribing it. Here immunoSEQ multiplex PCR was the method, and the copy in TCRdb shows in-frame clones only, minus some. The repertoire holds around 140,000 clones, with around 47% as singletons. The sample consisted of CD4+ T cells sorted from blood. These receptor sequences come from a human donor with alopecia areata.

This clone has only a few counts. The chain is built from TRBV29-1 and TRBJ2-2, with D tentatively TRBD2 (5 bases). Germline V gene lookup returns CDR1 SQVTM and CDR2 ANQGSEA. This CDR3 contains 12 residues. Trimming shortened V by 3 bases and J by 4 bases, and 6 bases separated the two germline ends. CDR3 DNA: TGCAGCGTTGACGGACTCACCGGGGAGCTGTTTTTT. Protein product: CSVDGLTGELFF.

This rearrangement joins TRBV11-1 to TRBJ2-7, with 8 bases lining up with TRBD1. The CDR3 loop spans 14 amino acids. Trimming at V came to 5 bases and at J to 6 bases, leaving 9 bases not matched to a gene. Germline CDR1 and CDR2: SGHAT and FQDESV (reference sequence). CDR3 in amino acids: CASSRYSGGGEQYF. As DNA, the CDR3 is TGTGCCAGCAGCCGTTACTCAGGGGGCGGCGAGCAGTACTTC.

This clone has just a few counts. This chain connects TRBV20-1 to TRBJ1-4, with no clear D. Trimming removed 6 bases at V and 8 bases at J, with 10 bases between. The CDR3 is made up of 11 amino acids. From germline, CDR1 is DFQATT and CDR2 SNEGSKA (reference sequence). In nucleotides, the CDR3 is TGCAGTGCCCGGAACCGAGAAAAACTGTTTTTT. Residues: CSARNREKLFF.

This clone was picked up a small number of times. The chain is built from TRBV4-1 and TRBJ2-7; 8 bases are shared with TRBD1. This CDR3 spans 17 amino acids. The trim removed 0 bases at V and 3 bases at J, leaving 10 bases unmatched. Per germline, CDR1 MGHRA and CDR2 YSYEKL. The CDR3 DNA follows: TGCGCCAGCAGCCAAGATCCGGCAGGGGGCTTAAACTACGAGCAGTACTTC. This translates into CASSQDPAGGLNYEQYF.

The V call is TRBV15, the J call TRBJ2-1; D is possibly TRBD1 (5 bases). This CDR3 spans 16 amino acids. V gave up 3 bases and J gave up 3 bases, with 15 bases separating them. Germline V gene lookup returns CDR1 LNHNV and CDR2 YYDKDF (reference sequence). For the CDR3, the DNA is TGTGCCACCAGCAGCCCCTTGGTGGACAACTACAATGAGCAGTTCTTC. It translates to CATSSPLVDNYNEQFF. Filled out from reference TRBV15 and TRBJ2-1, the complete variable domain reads DAMVIQNPRYQVTQFGKPVTLSCSQTLNHNVMYWYQQKSSQAPKLLFHYYDKDFNNEADTPDNFQSRRPNTSFCFLDIRSPGLGDTAMYLCATSSPLVDNYNEQFFGPGTRLTVL.

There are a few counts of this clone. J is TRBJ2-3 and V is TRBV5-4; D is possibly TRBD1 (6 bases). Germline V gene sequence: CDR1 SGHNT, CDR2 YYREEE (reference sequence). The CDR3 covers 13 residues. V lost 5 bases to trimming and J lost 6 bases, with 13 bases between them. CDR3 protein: CASSPNREDTQYF. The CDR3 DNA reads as TGTGCCAGCAGTCCAAACAGGGAGGATACGCAGTATTTT.

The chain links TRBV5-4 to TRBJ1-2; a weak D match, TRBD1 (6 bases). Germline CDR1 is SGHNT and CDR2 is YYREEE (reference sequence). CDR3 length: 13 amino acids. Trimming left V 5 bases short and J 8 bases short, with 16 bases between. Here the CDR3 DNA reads TGTGCCAGCAGTGCCCTGGGGGGGGCAGGCTACACCTTC. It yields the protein CASSALGGAGYTF. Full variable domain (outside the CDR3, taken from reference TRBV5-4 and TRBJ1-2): ETGVTQSPTHLIKTRGQQVTLRCSSQSGHNTVSWYQQALGQGPQFIFQYYREEENGRGNFPPRFSGLQFPNYSSELNVNALELDDSALYLCASSALGGAGYTFGSGTRLTVV.

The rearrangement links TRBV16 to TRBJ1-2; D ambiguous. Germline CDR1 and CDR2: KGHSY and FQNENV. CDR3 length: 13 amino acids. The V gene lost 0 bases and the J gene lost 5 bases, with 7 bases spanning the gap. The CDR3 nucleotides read TGTGCCAGCAGCCAATCCCAGGATTATGGCTACACCTTC. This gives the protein CASSQSQDYGYTF.

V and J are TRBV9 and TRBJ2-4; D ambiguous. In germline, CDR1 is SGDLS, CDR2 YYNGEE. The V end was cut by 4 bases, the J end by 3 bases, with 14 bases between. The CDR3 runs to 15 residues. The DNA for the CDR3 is TGTGCCAGCAGCCCTTCGTGGTCGGGCAAAAACATTCAGTACTTC. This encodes CASSPSWSGKNIQYF.

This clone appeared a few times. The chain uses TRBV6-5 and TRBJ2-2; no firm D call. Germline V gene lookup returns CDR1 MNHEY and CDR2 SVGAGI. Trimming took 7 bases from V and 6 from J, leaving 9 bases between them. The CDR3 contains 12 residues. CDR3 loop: CASKKGPGELFF. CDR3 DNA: TGTGCCAGCAAGAAAGGTCCCGGGGAGCTGTTTTTT.

The CDR3 DNA reads as TGCAGCGTGTTTAAAAGACAGGGGATCACAGATACGCAGTATTTT. Its translation is CSVFKRQGITDTQYF. The rearrangement uses TRBV29-1 and TRBJ2-3; 8 bases align to TRBD1. With 6 bases clipped from V and 2 bases from J, the junction kept 10 bases outside the gene matches. The V gene's germline CDR1 is SQVTM and CDR2 ANQGSEA. The CDR3 length is 15 residues.

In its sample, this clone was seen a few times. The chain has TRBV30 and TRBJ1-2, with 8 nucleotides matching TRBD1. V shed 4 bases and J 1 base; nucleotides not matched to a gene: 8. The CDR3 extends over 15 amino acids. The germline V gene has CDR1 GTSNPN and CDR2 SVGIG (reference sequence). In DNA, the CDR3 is TGTGCCTGGAATCTCGGGACAGGTTTTAACTATGGCTACACCTTC. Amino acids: CAWNLGTGFNYGYTF.

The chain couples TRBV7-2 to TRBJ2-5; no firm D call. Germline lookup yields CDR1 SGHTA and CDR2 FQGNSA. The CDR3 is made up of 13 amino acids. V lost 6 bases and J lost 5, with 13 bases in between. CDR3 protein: CASRKAPEETQYF. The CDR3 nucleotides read TGTGCCAGCAGGAAAGCCCCAGAGGAGACCCAGTACTTC.

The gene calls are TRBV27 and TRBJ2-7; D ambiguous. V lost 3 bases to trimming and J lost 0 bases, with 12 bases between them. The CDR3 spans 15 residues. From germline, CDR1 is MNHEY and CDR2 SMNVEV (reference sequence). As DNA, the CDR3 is TGTGCCAGCAGTTTCCTCGGCGATAGCTCCTACGAGCAGTACTTC. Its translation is CASSFLGDSSYEQYF.

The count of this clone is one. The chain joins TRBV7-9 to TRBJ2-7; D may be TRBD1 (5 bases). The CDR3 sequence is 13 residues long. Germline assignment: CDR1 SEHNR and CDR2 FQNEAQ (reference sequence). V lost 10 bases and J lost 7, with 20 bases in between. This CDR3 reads CATATAGMEEQYF. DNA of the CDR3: TGTGCCACTGCAACTGCAGGGATGGAAGAGCAGTACTTC.

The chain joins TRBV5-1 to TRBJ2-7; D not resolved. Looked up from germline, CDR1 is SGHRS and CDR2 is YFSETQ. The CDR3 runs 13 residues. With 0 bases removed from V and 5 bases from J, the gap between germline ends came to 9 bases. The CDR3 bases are TGCGCCAGCAGCTTGGATGGGCTGGACGAGCAGTACTTC. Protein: CASSLDGLDEQYF.

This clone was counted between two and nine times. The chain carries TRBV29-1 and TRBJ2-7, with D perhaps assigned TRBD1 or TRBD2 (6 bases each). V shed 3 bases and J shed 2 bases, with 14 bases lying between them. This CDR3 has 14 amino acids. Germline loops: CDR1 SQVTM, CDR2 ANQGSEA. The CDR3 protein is CSVDARGPAYEQYF. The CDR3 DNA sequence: TGCAGCGTTGACGCCCGGGGGCCAGCCTACGAGCAGTACTTC.

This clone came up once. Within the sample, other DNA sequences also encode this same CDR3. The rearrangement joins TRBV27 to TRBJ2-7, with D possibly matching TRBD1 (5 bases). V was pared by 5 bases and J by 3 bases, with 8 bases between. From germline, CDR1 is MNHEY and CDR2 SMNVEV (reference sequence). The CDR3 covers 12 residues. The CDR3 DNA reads TGTGCCAGCAGTCCCACAGGCTACGAGCAGTACTTC. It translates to CASSPTGYEQYF.

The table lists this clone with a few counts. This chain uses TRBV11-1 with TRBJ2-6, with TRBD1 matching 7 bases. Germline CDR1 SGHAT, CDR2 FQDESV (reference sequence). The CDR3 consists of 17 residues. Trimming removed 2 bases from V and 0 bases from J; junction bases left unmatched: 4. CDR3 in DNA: TGTGCCAGCAGCTTATGGGGACAGCACTCTGGGGCCAACGTCCTGACTTTC. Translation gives CASSLWGQHSGANVLTF.

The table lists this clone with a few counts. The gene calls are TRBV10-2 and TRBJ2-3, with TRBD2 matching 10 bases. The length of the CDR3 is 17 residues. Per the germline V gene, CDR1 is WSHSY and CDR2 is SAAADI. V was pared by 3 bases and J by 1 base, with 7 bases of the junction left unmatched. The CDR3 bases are TGCGCCAGCAGTGAACGAGCGGGAGGGCCGCGCACAGATACGCAGTATTTT. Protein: CASSERAGGPRTDTQYF.

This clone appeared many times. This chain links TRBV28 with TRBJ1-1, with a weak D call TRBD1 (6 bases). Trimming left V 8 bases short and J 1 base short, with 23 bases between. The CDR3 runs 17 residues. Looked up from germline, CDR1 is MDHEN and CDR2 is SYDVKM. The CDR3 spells CASGKMRAGARNTEAFF. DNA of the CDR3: TGTGCCAGCGGGAAGATGCGAGCAGGGGCAAGGAACACTGAAGCTTTCTTT. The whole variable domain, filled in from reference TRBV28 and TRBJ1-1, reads DVKVTQSSRYLVKRTGEKVFLECVQDMDHENMFWYRQDPGLGLRLIYFSYDVKMKEKGDIPEGYSVSREKKERFSLILESASTNQTSMYLCASGKMRAGARNTEAFFGQGTRLTVV.

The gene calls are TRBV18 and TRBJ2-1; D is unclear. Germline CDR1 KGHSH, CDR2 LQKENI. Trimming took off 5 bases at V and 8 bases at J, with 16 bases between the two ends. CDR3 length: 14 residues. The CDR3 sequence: CASSTTLFEDEQFF. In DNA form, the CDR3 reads TGTGCCAGCTCAACCACGCTTTTTGAGGATGAGCAGTTCTTC.

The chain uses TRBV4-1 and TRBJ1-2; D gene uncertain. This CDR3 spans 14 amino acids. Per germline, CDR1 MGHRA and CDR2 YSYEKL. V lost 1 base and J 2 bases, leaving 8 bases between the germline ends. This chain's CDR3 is CASSQGLDNYGYTF. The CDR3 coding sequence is TGCGCCAGCAGCCAAGGTCTCGACAACTATGGCTACACCTTC.

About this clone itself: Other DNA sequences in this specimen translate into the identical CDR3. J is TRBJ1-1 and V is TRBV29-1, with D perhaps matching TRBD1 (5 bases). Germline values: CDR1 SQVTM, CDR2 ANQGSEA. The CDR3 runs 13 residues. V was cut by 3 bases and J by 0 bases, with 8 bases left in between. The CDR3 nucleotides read TGCAGCGTTGAGGGACGGATGAACACTGAAGCTTTCTTT. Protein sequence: CSVEGRMNTEAFF.

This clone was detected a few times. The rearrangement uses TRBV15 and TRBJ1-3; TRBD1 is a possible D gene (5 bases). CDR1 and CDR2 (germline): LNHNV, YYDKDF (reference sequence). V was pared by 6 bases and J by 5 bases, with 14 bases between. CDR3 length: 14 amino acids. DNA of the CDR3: TGTGCCACCAGGGACCGACAGTCTCGAAACACCATATATTTT. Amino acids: CATRDRQSRNTIYF.

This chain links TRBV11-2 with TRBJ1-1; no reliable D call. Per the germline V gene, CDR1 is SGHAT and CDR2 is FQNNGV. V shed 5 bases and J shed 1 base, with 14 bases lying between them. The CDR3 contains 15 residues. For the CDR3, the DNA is TGTGCCAGCAGCCTACTTTTGAGAACGAACACTGAAGCTTTCTTT. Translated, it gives CASSLLLRTNTEAFF.

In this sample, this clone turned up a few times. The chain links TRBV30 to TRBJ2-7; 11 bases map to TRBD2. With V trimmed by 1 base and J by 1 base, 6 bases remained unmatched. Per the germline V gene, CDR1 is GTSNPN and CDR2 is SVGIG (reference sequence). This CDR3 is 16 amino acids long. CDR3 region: CAWSGLLAGVSYEQYF. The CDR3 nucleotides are TGTGCCTGGAGTGGATTACTAGCGGGAGTGTCCTACGAGCAGTACTTC. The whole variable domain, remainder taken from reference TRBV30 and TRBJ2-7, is SQTIHQWPATLVQPVGSPLSLECTVEGTSNPNLYWYRQAAGRGLQLLFYSVGIGQISSEVPQNLSASRPQDRQFILSSKKLLLSDSGFYLCAWSGLLAGVSYEQYFGPGTRLTVT.